One and the same sample provided the 21 T cell receptor beta chains below, sequenced in a study of blood T cell repertoires in COVID-19 (dated by TCRdb to about 2020). Libraries came from the immunoSEQ multiplex PCR assay. Held by TCRdb, this immuneACCESS table contains in-frame sequences only and omits some clones. Under half of the omission traces to an unresolved V gene where checked; the cause of the rest is unknown. The sample data list approximately 120,000 clones, and about 87% of these were observed just once. The top ten hold 0.95% to 1.3% of the sample. Sequencing was done on a sample of peripheral blood. The receptors here all came from a human donor in a cohort sampled during active COVID-19.

The rearrangement uses TRBV3-1 (or the pseudogene TRBV3-2) and TRBJ2-1, with D possibly TRBD2 on 6 matching bases. The CDR3 consists of 16 residues. Germline V gene data show CDR1 as LGHDT and CDR2 as YNNKEL (reference sequence). V lost 1 base and J lost 2, with 12 bases in between. CDR3: CASSQGIAVTYNEQFF. CDR3 DNA sequence: TGTGCCAGCAGCCAAGGGATAGCGGTCACCTACAATGAGCAGTTCTTC.

This clone showed up just once. The chain couples TRBV27 to TRBJ1-4; D perhaps matches TRBD1 (6 bases). Germline-derived CDR1 and CDR2 are MNHEY and SMNVEV (reference sequence). Trimming took off 8 bases at V and 7 bases at J, with 23 bases between the two ends. The CDR3 length is 16 residues. The CDR3 sequence: CASRRTAKVPAEKLFF. In DNA, the CDR3 is TGTGCCAGCCGAAGGACAGCGAAGGTCCCCGCTGAAAAACTGTTTTTT.

The chain employs TRBV19 and TRBJ2-3; the D gene is possibly TRBD2 (5 bases). The CDR3 is made up of 14 amino acids. With 5 bases removed from V and 1 base from J, the gap between germline ends came to 10 bases. The germline V gene has CDR1 LNHDA and CDR2 SQIVND (reference sequence). The CDR3 DNA reads TGTGCCAGTAGTGAGGGCAGGCGCACAGATACGCAGTATTTT. It specifies CASSEGRRTDTQYF.

The rearrangement joins TRBV2 to TRBJ1-2, with a weak D call TRBD1 (5 bases). V shed 7 bases and J shed 7 bases, with 22 bases lying between them. This CDR3 has 15 residues. Germline V CDR1 and CDR2: SNHLY, FYNNEI. CDR3 in DNA: TGTGCCAGCAAAAAAACTGGGGCGCGAACGTCTGGCTACACCTTC. Residues: CASKKTGARTSGYTF.

The CDR3 region is CASSHTGAEAFF. The DNA of the CDR3 is TGCGCCAGCAGCCATACAGGGGCTGAAGCTTTCTTT. The chain combines TRBV4-1 with TRBJ1-1; 7 bases agree with TRBD1. The length of the CDR3 is 12 residues. The ends lost 3 bases at V and 6 bases at J; junction bases unmatched: 1. The germline gives CDR1 MGHRA, CDR2 YSYEKL.

The CDR3 spells CASSFSGSLNGIQYF. CDR3 nucleotide sequence: TGCGCCAGCAGCTTTAGCGGGAGCCTCAATGGCATTCAGTACTTC. The chain links TRBV5-1 to TRBJ2-4; 9 nucleotides match TRBD2. There are 15 residues in the CDR3. Trimming took 2 bases from V and 9 from J; bases not matched to a gene: 9. Germline V gene lookup returns CDR1 SGHRS and CDR2 YFSETQ.

The V call is TRBV10-2, the J call TRBJ2-7, with 10 nucleotides matching TRBD2. V lost 0 bases, J lost 6 bases, and 8 bases stayed unmatched. The CDR3 contains 16 residues. CDR1 WSHSY and CDR2 SAAADI come from the germline V gene. The CDR3 sequence: CASSESSSGRRVEQYF. The CDR3 DNA is TGCGCCAGCAGTGAGTCGTCTAGCGGGAGACGGGTCGAGCAGTACTTC.

The CDR3 sequence is CASSSGLAGVREQFF. The CDR3 nucleotides read TGTGCCAGCAGCTCGGGACTAGCGGGAGTACGAGAGCAGTTCTTC. The chain couples TRBV11-3 to TRBJ2-1; 14 bases are shared with TRBD2. Germline V lookup: CDR1 SGHNT, CDR2 YENEEA. The V and J ends lost 4 bases and 10 bases, in that order; junction bases with no gene match: 6. This CDR3 has 15 residues.

This sequence joins TRBV6-5 and TRBJ2-4; possible D gene TRBD2, 6 bases. V lost 6 bases and J lost 7, with 16 bases in between. This CDR3 is built from 14 residues. Germline V gives CDR1 MNHEY, CDR2 SVGAGI. CDR3 in DNA: TGTGCCAGCAGCCAAGAGGGAGGTTTTAACATTCAGTACTTC. Translating it yields CASSQEGGFNIQYF.

The chain links TRBV5-1 to TRBJ1-2, with D possibly TRBD1 on 6 matching bases. The V gene's germline CDR1 is SGHRS and CDR2 YFSETQ. This CDR3 region has 15 residues. V lost 0 bases, J lost 6 bases, and 15 bases lay in between. The CDR3 here is CASSLVVGGSDGYTF. The DNA of the CDR3 is TGCGCCAGCAGCTTGGTTGTAGGGGGATCTGATGGCTACACCTTC. Complete variable domain (other parts from reference TRBV5-1 and TRBJ1-2): KAGVTQTPRYLIKTRGQQVTLSCSPISGHRSVSWYQQTPGQGLQFLFEYFSETQRNKGNFPGRFSGRQFSNSRSEMNVSTLELGDSALYLCASSLVVGGSDGYTFGSGTRLTVV.

The chain recombines TRBV11-2 with TRBJ2-1; the match to TRBD2 covers 8 bases. The CDR3 has 14 residues. In germline, CDR1 is SGHAT, CDR2 FQNNGV. Trimming cost V 3 bases and J 7 bases; bases outside gene matches: 5. CDR3 loop: CASSLAGGPNEQFF. For the CDR3, the DNA is TGTGCCAGCAGCTTGGCGGGAGGACCTAATGAGCAGTTCTTC.

This clone showed up just a few times. The chain couples TRBV10-3 to TRBJ2-7; 7 bases are shared with TRBD1. V lost 9 bases to trimming and J lost 2 bases; unmatched junction nucleotides: 4. Germline values: CDR1 ENHRY, CDR2 SYGVKD. The CDR3 is 12 residues long. The CDR3 spells CAMRTGAYEQYF. CDR3 DNA sequence: TGTGCCATGCGGACAGGAGCCTACGAGCAGTACTTC.

The chain carries TRBV6-5 and TRBJ2-2; 7 positions agree with TRBD1. V lost 7 bases to trimming and J lost 2 bases; unmatched junction nucleotides: 4. Germline CDR1 and CDR2: MNHEY and SVGAGI. This CDR3 comprises 14 residues. The CDR3 loop is CASIRTGNTGELFF. The CDR3 nucleotides are TGTGCCAGCATTCGGACAGGAAACACCGGGGAGCTGTTTTTT.

This chain links TRBV28 with TRBJ2-3, with a weak D call TRBD1 (5 bases). Trimming took 10 bases from V and 6 from J, leaving 14 bases between them. The CDR3 sequence is 12 residues long. The germline CDR1 and CDR2 sequences are MDHEN and SYDVKM. The CDR3 region has the DNA TGTGCCACAACAGGCGATAGCGATACGCAGTATTTT. Translated, it gives CATTGDSDTQYF. Full variable domain (outside the CDR3, taken from reference TRBV28 and TRBJ2-3): DVKVTQSSRYLVKRTGEKVFLECVQDMDHENMFWYRQDPGLGLRLIYFSYDVKMKEKGDIPEGYSVSREKKERFSLILESASTNQTSMYLCATTGDSDTQYFGPGTRLTVL.

CDR3 protein: CASSFTTDAIQYF. CDR3 coding DNA: TGTGCCAGCAGCTTCACGACAGATGCTATTCAGTACTTC. This chain joins TRBV7-9 and TRBJ2-4; possibly TRBD1 for D (5 bases). V dropped 3 bases and J dropped 10 bases, with 13 bases sitting between them. In germline, CDR1 is SEHNR, CDR2 FQNEAQ (reference sequence). The CDR3 extends over 13 amino acids.

The chain carries TRBV28 and TRBJ2-7; tentatively, D is TRBD1 (6 bases). V lost 5 bases and J lost 4, with 15 bases in between. Germline loops: CDR1 MDHEN, CDR2 SYDVKM. This CDR3 is 14 amino acids long. The DNA of the CDR3 is TGTGCCAGCAGTCCCCAGGGGCGTTCGTACGAGCAGTACTTC. This sequence encodes CASSPQGRSYEQYF. The full variable domain, in which reference TRBV28 and TRBJ2-7 provide the parts outside the CDR3, is DVKVTQSSRYLVKRTGEKVFLECVQDMDHENMFWYRQDPGLGLRLIYFSYDVKMKEKGDIPEGYSVSREKKERFSLILESASTNQTSMYLCASSPQGRSYEQYFGPGTRLTVT.

The chain is built from TRBV9 and TRBJ1-4; weak D call: TRBD1 (6 bases). Germline lookup yields CDR1 SGDLS and CDR2 YYNGEE. This CDR3 region has 18 residues. The germline V and J ends were trimmed by 0 bases and 0 bases, with 15 bases remaining between them. CDR3 DNA sequence: TGTGCCAGCAGCGTAGGAGGGGGTGTAGGGTCAACTAATGAAAAACTGTTTTTT. Translating it yields CASSVGGGVGSTNEKLFF.

The rearrangement links TRBV5-6 to TRBJ1-4, with a possible D match to TRBD1 (6 bases). The CDR3 consists of 13 residues. Germline CDR1 and CDR2: SGHDT and YYEEEE. The V end was cut by 6 bases, the J end by 8 bases, with 14 bases between. The CDR3 here is CASNRGAEEKLFF. The DNA for the CDR3 is TGTGCCAGCAATCGGGGGGCGGAAGAAAAACTGTTTTTT.

The chain is built from TRBV18 and TRBJ2-5, with D maybe TRBD2 (6 bases). CDR1 and CDR2 (germline): KGHSH, LQKENI. V gave up 4 bases and J gave up 2 bases, with 8 bases separating them. The CDR3 covers 13 residues. The CDR3 spells CASSQGLQETQYF. The CDR3, as DNA: TGTGCCAGCTCACAGGGACTGCAAGAGACCCAGTACTTC.

The gene calls are TRBV1 and TRBJ2-1; the tabulated D call, TRBD2, remains unverified against the DNA. TRBV1 is a recognized pseudogene. The CDR3 totals 16 residues. The CDR3 protein is CTSSQDLRGSADEQFF. Written as DNA, the CDR3 is TGCACCAGCAGCCAAGATCTTAGAGGAAGTGCCGATGAGCAGTTCTTC.

The chain is built from TRBV15 and TRBJ1-3; D not certain. Germline-derived CDR1 and CDR2 are LNHNV and YYDKDF (reference sequence). This CDR3 spans 13 amino acids. V shed 0 bases and J shed 7 bases, with 7 bases lying between them. This CDR3 reads CATSRDGENTIYF. CDR3 coding DNA: TGTGCCACCAGCAGAGACGGGGAGAACACCATATATTTT.